This record covers a single T cell receptor (beta chain). TCRdb's copy holds only in-frame clones and misses some; the assay was immunoSEQ multiplex PCR. The table shows roughly 97,000 clones, with roughly 96% occurring only once. The ends lost 2 bases at V and 0 bases at J; junction bases unmatched: 7. The CDR3 extends over 16 amino acids. Germline V lookup: CDR1 MNHEY, CDR2 SMNVEV (reference sequence). The sample is drawn from a study of technical replicates of blood from a few donors. J is TRBJ2-7 and V is TRBV27; 7 positions match TRBD1. Sequencing was carried out using T cells isolated from PBMCs. The sequence derives from a human donor in good health. Here the CDR3 DNA reads TGTGCCAGCAGTTTAAACCGGGACAGCCCCTCCTACGAGCAGTACTTC. This sequence encodes CASSLNRDSPSYEQYF.